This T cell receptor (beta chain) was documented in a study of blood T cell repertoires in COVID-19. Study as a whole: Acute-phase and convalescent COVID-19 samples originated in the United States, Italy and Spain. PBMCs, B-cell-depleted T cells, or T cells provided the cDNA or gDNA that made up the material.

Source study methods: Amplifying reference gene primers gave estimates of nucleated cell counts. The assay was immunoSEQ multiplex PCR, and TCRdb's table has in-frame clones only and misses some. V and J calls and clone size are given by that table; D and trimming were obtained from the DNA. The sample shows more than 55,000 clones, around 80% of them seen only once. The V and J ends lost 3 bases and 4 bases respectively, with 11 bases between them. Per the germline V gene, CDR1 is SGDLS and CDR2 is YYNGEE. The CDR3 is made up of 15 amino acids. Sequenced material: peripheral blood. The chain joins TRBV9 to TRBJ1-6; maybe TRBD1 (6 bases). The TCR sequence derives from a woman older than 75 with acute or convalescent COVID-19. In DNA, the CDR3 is TGTGCCAGCAGCGACAGGGCCGGTTATAATTCACCCCTCCACTTT. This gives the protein CASSDRAGYNSPLHF. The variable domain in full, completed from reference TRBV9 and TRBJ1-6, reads DSGVTQTPKHLITATGQRVTLRCSPRSGDLSVYWYQQSLDQGLQFLIQYYNGEERAKGNILERFSAQQFPDLHSELNLSSLELGDSALYFCASSDRAGYNSPLHFGNGTRLTVT.